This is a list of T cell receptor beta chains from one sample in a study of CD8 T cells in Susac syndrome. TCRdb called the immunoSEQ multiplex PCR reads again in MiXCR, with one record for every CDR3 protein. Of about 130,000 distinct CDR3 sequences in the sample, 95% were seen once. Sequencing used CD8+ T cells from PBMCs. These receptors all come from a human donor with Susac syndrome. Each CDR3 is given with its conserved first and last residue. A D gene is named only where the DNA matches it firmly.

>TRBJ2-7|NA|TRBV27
CASSLSPLYEQYF
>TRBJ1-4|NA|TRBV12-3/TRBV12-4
CASSLRGSEKLFF
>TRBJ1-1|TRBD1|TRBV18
CASSPGTGGALDTEAFF
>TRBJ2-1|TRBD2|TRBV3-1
CASSLLAGEAYNEQFF
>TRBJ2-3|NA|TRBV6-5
CASSYSSPTDTQYF
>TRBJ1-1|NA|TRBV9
CASSDPSEAFF
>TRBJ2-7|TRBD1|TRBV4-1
CASSQPGQGINEQYF
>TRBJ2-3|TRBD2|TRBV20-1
CSARDISGSFDTQYF
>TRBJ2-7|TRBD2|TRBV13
CASSGRLAGSYEQYF
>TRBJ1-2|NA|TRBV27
CASSPRGVNYGYTF
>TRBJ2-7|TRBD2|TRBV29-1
CSVESGGGYEQYF
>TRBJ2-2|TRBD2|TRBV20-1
CSARGSAGGDTGELFF
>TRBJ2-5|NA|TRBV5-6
CASSFVPGDLRETQYF
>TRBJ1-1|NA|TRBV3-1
CASSQGAGLDTEAFF
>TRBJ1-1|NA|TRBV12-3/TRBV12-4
CASSFRDTFWNTEAFF
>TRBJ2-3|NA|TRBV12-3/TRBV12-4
CASSSDLGTDTQYF
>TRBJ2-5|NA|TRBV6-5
CASTGTHSAETQYF
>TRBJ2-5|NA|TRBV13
CASSLGRSLETQYF
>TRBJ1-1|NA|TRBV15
CATSRDGTGNTEAFF
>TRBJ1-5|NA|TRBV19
CASSMTVNQPQHF
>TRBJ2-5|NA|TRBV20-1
CSARDAESGTQYF
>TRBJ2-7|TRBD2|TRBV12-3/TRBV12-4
CASSLGTSGTEQYF
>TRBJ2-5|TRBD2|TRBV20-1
CSASSLAGEQETQYF
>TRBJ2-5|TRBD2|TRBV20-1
CSAGKAGVAGRETQYF
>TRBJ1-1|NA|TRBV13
CASSANGFTEAFF
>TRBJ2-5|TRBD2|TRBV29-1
CSVEGVTSGSISILETQYF
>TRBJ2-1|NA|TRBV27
CASSPSASFNEQFF
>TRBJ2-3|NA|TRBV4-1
CASSQVFDGDTQYF
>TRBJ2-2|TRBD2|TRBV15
CATSSSSGRAFPGELFF
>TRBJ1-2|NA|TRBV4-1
CASSQDRGLGLGYTF
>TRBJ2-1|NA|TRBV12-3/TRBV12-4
CASSLEYNAYNEQFF
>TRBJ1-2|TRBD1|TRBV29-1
CSVSGTDNYGYTF
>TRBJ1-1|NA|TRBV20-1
CSAREAGYAFF
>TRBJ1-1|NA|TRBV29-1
CSVDRGGTEAFF
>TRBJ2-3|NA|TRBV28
CASSPRVTDTQYF
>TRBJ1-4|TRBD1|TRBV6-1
CASSSTGFEKLFF
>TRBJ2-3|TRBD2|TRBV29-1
CSDSGANTDTQYF
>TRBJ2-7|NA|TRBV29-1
CSARFGDYEQYF
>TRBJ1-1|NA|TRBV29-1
CSVMAGGGRTEAFF
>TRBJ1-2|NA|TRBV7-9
CASSSDRFYGYTF
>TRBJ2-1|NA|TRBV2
CASSAPGLGNEQFF
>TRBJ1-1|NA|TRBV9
CASSPTLDRNTEAFF
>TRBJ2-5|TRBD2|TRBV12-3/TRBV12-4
CASSPTSGSSSLGQETQYF
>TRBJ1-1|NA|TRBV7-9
CASSDGAEAFF
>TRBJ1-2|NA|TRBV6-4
CAIRTLSPGYTF
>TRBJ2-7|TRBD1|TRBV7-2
CASSPGTVLAYEQYF
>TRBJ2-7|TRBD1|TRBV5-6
CASSLAGQGEQYF
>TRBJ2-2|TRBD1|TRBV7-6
CASSSYEGGANTGELFF
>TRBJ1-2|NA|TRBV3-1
CASSQDPASYGYTF
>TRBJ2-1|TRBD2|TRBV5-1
CASRNLLAGVYNEQFF
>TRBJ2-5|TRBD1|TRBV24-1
CATGDLQGLSETQYF